This entry lists 11 T cell receptor beta chains sequenced from one sample in a study of blood T cell repertoires in COVID-19. The method was immunoSEQ multiplex PCR; TCRdb's version includes in-frame clones alone and lacks a portion of them. Seen here are tens of thousands of clones, 91% observed once, and the top ten hold roughly 2%. The sequencing input was peripheral blood. These receptors all stem from a woman aged 45-65 years in a cohort sampled during active COVID-19.

The V gene is TRBV6-5, the J gene TRBJ1-5; D is ambiguous. V was trimmed by 4 bases and J by 2 bases, leaving 12 bases between them. Per germline, CDR1 MNHEY and CDR2 SVGAGI. This CDR3 contains 15 residues. The chain's CDR3 is CASSFSVARNQPQHF. The CDR3 region has the DNA TGTGCCAGCAGTTTCAGTGTGGCTCGCAATCAGCCCCAGCATTTT.

This chain uses TRBV6-5 with TRBJ2-2, with TRBD1 matching over 7 bases. CDR1 and CDR2 (germline): MNHEY, SVGAGI. The CDR3 extends over 13 amino acids. The junction had 3 bases not matched to a gene; V was cut back by 7 bases and J by 4 bases. This chain's CDR3 is CASTGTATGELFF. In DNA form, the CDR3 reads TGTGCCAGCACCGGGACAGCCACCGGGGAGCTGTTTTTT.

CDR3 nucleotides: TGTGCCAGCAGCGTAGCAGGGAGGAACACCATATATTTT. It encodes CASSVAGRNTIYF. V gene TRBV9 combines with J gene TRBJ1-3, with D perhaps TRBD1 (5 bases). V lost 0 bases and J lost 7, with 8 bases in between. The CDR3 loop spans 13 amino acids. CDR1 SGDLS and CDR2 YYNGEE come from the germline V gene.

The genes are TRBV28 and TRBJ2-6; D is ambiguous. Trimming took off 3 bases at V and 1 base at J, with 13 bases between the two ends. There are 17 residues in the CDR3. Looked up from germline, CDR1 is MDHEN and CDR2 is SYDVKM. The CDR3 protein is CASSFLVGVSGANVLTF. The CDR3, as DNA: TGTGCCAGCAGTTTCCTAGTCGGCGTATCTGGGGCCAACGTCCTGACTTTC.

The chain employs TRBV15 and TRBJ2-2, with a possible D match to TRBD2 (5 bases). The CDR3 is made up of 16 amino acids. Germline V CDR1 and CDR2: LNHNV, YYDKDF (reference sequence). Trimming stripped 3 bases from V and 3 bases from J, with 14 bases between. CDR3 residues: CATSSIQDWYTGELFF. CDR3 nucleotides: TGTGCCACCAGCAGCATTCAGGACTGGTACACCGGGGAGCTGTTTTTT.

V gene TRBV2 combines with J gene TRBJ1-4; possibly TRBD1 for D (6 bases). This CDR3 has 13 amino acids. In germline, CDR1 is SNHLY, CDR2 FYNNEI. Trimming took 8 bases from V and 6 from J, leaving 13 bases between them. CDR3 loop: CASDRTADEKLFF. The CDR3 DNA sequence: TGTGCCAGCGACAGGACCGCGGATGAAAAACTGTTTTTT.

The V gene is TRBV5-5, the J gene TRBJ2-7; a weak D match, TRBD2 (6 bases). From germline, CDR1 is SGHKS and CDR2 YYEKEE (reference sequence). This CDR3 spans 14 amino acids. V lost 2 bases to trimming and J lost 3 bases, with 12 bases between them. CDR3 sequence reads: CASSLGGTFYEQYF. The CDR3 DNA follows: TGTGCCAGCAGCTTAGGCGGGACCTTCTACGAGCAGTACTTC. Using reference TRBV5-5 and TRBJ2-7 for the parts outside the CDR3, the full variable domain is DAGVTQSPTHLIKTRGQQVTLRCSPISGHKSVSWYQQVLGQGPQFIFQYYEKEERGRGNFPDRFSARQFPNYSSELNVNALLLGDSALYLCASSLGGTFYEQYFGPGTRLTVT.

The chain links TRBV9 to TRBJ2-2, with 7 positions matching TRBD2. The CDR3 sequence is 17 residues long. Trimming cost V 0 bases and J 5 bases; bases outside gene matches: 10. Germline V lookup: CDR1 SGDLS, CDR2 YYNGEE. The CDR3, as DNA: TGTGCCAGCAGCGTAGGGGTTGCTCCCGGGGGGACCGGGGAGCTGTTTTTT. Translated, it gives CASSVGVAPGGTGELFF.

This clone was found once. The chain has TRBV6-1 and TRBJ1-2; TRBD1 might be the D (6 bases). Between the trimmed V and J ends, which lost 1 base and 1 base, there was a span of 7 bases. Per germline, CDR1 MNHNS and CDR2 SASEGT. The CDR3 spans 14 residues. Written as DNA, the CDR3 is TGTGCCAGCAGTGAAGTGGACAGTAACTATGGCTACACCTTC. Translated: CASSEVDSNYGYTF.

The CDR3 nucleotides read TGCGCCAGCAGCCAAGCGACAGGGGGCCGGTCCAAGCAGTACTTC. This codes for CASSQATGGRSKQYF. The V gene is TRBV4-1, the J gene TRBJ2-7, with 10 nucleotides matching TRBD1. V lost 1 base to trimming and J lost 8 bases; unmatched junction nucleotides: 8. The CDR3 is 15 amino acids. Germline CDR1 MGHRA, CDR2 YSYEKL.

The chain carries TRBV6-2 or TRBV6-3 and TRBJ1-2, with TRBD1 matching 7 bases. The CDR3 runs to 13 residues. V was clipped by 6 bases and J by 5 bases; unmatched bases: 6. Germline V CDR1 and CDR2: MNHEY, SVGEGT. DNA of the CDR3: TGTGCCAGCAGCCCCGGGACAGTGTATGGCTACACCTTC. It translates to CASSPGTVYGYTF.